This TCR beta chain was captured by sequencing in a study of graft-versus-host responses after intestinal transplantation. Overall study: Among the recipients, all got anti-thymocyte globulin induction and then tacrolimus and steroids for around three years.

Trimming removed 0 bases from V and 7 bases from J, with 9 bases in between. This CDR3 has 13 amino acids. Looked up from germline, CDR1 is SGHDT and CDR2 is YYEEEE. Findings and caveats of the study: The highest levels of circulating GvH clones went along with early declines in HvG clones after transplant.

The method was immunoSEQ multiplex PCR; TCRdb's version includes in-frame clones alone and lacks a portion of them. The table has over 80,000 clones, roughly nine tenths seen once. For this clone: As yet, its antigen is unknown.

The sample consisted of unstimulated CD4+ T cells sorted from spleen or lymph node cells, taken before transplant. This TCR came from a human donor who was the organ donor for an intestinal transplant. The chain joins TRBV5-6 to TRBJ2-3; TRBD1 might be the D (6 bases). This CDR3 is CASSLDRANTQYF. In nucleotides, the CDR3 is TGTGCCAGCAGCTTGGACAGGGCAAATACGCAGTATTTT.